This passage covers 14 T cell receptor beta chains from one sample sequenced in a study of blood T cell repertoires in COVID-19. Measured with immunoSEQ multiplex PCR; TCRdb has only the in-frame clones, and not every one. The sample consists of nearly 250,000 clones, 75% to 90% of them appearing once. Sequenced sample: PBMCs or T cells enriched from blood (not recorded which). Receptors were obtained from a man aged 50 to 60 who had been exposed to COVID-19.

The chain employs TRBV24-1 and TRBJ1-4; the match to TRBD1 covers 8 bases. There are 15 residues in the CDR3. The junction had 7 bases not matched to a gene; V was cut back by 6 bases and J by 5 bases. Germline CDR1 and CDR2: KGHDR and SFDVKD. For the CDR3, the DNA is TGTGCCACCAGTCAGACAGGGGCAAAGAATGAAAAACTGTTTTTT. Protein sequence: CATSQTGAKNEKLFF.

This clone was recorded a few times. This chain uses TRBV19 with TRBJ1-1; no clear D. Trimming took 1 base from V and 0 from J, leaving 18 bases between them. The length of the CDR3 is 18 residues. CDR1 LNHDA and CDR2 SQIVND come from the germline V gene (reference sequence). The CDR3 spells CASSIGGRDPTMNTEAFF. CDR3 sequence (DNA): TGTGCCAGTAGTATAGGTGGCCGAGACCCCACTATGAACACTGAAGCTTTCTTT. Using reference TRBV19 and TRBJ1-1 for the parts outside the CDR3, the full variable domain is DGGITQSPKYLFRKEGQNVTLSCEQNLNHDAMYWYRQDPGQGLRLIYYSQIVNDFQKGDIAEGYSVSREKKESFPLTVTSAQKNPTAFYLCASSIGGRDPTMNTEAFFGQGTRLTVV.

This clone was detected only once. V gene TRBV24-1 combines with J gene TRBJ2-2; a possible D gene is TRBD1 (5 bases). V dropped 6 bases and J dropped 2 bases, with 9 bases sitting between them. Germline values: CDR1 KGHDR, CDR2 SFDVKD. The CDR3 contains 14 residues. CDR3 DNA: TGTGCCACCAGTAAAGACAGCAACACCGGGGAGCTGTTTTTT. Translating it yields CATSKDSNTGELFF.

This CDR3 is CASGGLMYNEQFF. Written as DNA, the CDR3 is TGTGCCAGTGGGGGACTCATGTACAATGAGCAGTTCTTC. The rearrangement joins TRBV28 to TRBJ2-1; TRBD2 might be the D (6 bases). V lost 9 bases and J lost 4, with 13 bases in between. Germline V lookup: CDR1 MDHEN, CDR2 SYDVKM. CDR3 length: 13 amino acids.

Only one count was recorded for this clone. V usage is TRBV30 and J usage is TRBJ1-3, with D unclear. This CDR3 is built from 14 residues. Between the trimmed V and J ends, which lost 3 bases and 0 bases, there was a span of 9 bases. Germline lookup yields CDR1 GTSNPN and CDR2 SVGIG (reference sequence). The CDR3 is CAWRGSSSGNTIYF. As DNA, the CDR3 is TGTGCCTGGAGAGGGAGTTCCTCTGGAAACACCATATATTTT. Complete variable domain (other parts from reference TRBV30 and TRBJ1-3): SQTIHQWPATLVQPVGSPLSLECTVEGTSNPNLYWYRQAAGRGLQLLFYSVGIGQISSEVPQNLSASRPQDRQFILSSKKLLLSDSGFYLCAWRGSSSGNTIYFGEGSWLTVV.

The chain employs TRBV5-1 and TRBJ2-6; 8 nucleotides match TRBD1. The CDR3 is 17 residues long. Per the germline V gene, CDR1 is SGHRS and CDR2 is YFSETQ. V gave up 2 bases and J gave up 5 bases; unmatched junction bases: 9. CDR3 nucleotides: TGCGCCAGCAGCTTAGGGACAGGCGCCCCTAGGGCCAACGTCCTGACTTTC. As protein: CASSLGTGAPRANVLTF.

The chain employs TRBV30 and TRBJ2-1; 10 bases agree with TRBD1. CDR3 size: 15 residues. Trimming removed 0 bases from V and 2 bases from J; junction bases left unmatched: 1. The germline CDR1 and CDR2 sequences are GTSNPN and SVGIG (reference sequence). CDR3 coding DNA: TGTGCCTGGAGTGTGGGACAGGGGCCCTACAATGAGCAGTTCTTC. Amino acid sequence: CAWSVGQGPYNEQFF.

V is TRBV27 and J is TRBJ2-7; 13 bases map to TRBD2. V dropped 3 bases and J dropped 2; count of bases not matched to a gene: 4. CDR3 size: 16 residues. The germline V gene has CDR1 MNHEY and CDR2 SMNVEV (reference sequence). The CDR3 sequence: CASSFLGTSGAYEQYF. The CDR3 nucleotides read TGTGCCAGCAGTTTTCTCGGGACTAGCGGGGCCTACGAGCAGTACTTC.

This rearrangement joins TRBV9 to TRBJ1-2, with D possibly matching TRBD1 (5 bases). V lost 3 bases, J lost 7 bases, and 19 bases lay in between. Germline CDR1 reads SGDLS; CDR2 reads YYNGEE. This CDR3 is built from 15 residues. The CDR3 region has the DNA TGTGCCAGCAGCGCCACGGCGGCGGGGGTGGCTGGCTACACCTTC. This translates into CASSATAAGVAGYTF.

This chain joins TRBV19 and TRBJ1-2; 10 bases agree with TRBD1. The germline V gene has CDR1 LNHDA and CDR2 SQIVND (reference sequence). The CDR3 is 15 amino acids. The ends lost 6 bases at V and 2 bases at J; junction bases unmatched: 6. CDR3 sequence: CASSQRTGGNYGYTF. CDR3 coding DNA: TGTGCCAGTAGCCAGAGGACAGGGGGGAACTATGGCTACACCTTC.

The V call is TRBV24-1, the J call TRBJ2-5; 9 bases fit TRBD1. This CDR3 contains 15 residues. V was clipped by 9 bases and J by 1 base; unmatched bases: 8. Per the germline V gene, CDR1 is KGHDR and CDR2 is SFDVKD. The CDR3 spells CATAPGQGLQETQYF. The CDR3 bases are TGTGCCACCGCCCCGGGACAGGGACTCCAAGAGACCCAGTACTTC.

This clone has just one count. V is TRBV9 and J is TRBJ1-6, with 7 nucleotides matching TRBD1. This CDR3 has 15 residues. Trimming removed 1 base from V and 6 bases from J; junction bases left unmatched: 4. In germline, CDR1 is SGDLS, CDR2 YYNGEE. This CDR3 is CASSVNGDSNSPLHF. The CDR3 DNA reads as TGTGCCAGCAGCGTAAATGGGGACAGTAATTCACCCCTCCACTTT.

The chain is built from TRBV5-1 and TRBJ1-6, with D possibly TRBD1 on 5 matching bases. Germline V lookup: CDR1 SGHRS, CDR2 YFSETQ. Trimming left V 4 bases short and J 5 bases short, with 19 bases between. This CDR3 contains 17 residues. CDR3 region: CASSEEGNPNDNSPLHF. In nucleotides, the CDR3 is TGCGCCAGCAGCGAGGAGGGGAACCCTAATGATAATTCACCCCTCCACTTT.

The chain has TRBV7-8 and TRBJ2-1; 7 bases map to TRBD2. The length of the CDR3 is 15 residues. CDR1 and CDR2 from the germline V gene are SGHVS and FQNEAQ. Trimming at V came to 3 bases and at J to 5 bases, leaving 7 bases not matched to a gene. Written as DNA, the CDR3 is TGTGCCAGCAGCTTTTGGGAGCGGGACGACAATGAGCAGTTCTTC. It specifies CASSFWERDDNEQFF.